These 15 T cell receptor beta chains were sequenced from one sample in a study of cytomegalovirus exposure and HLA in healthy donors. The PCR employed 60 Vbeta primers together with 13 Jbeta primers. Clones were sequenced by immunoSEQ multiplex PCR, and TCRdb holds only the in-frame ones, with some missing. Of 130,000 or so clones detected, roughly 77% appear once; the ten largest clones hold 5.3%. Sample: PBMCs. The receptors originated from a man aged 25 to 40 in good health and CMV-seronegative.

This sequence joins TRBV14 and TRBJ2-5; D perhaps matches TRBD2 (5 bases). Per germline, CDR1 SGHDN and CDR2 FVKESK. Trimming took 2 bases from V and 4 from J, leaving 11 bases between them. This CDR3 comprises 14 residues. CDR3 DNA sequence: TGTGCCAGCAGCCAAACCACTAGTCGAGAGACCCAGTACTTC. Its translation is CASSQTTSRETQYF.

The genes are TRBV18 and TRBJ2-7; 7 bases agree with TRBD1. Germline CDR1 and CDR2: KGHSH and LQKENI. The CDR3 loop spans 13 amino acids. The V gene end was trimmed by 6 bases and the J gene end by 5 bases; junction bases not matched to a gene: 7. The CDR3 DNA is TGTGCCAGCTCCCCGCGACAGGGCCACGAGCAGTACTTC. Protein: CASSPRQGHEQYF.

The rearrangement links TRBV20-1 to TRBJ1-1; D possibly corresponds to TRBD1 (5 bases). Between the trimmed V and J ends, which lost 4 bases and 7 bases, there was a span of 10 bases. This CDR3 has 11 amino acids. CDR1 and CDR2 from the germline V gene are DFQATT and SNEGSKA (reference sequence). This CDR3 reads CSATGQGEAFF. The CDR3, as DNA: TGCAGTGCTACTGGGCAGGGTGAAGCTTTCTTT.

The chain uses TRBV6-5 and TRBJ2-3, with TRBD2 matching 8 bases. J gave up 0 bases and V 6 bases, and 5 bases lay outside the gene matches. Germline loops: CDR1 MNHEY, CDR2 SVGAGI. The CDR3 runs to 15 residues. CDR3 bases: TGTGCCAGCAGGCCAACTAGCGGCAGCACAGATACGCAGTATTTT. Translated, it gives CASRPTSGSTDTQYF.

This clone was observed a handful of times. The chain uses TRBV5-1 and TRBJ2-7; no clear D gene. V lost 5 bases and J 4 bases, leaving 13 bases between the germline ends. The CDR3 is made up of 13 amino acids. Germline V gene lookup returns CDR1 SGHRS and CDR2 YFSETQ. The CDR3 protein is CASSFDSGYEQYF. The CDR3 DNA sequence: TGCGCCAGCAGTTTTGACTCCGGGTACGAGCAGTACTTC.

The chain couples TRBV5-6 to TRBJ1-5, with D hard to call. The V end lost 1 base, the J end lost 2 bases, and 10 bases lay between the germline ends. The CDR3 sequence is 15 residues long. From germline, CDR1 is SGHDT and CDR2 YYEEEE. The CDR3 bases are TGTGCCAGCAGCTTGCTGGGGAGGGGCAATCAGCCCCAGCATTTT. Translating gives CASSLLGRGNQPQHF.

This clone was recorded only once. V is TRBV18 and J is TRBJ2-5, with D tentatively TRBD1 (6 bases). The V gene's germline CDR1 is KGHSH and CDR2 LQKENI. The CDR3 has 16 amino acids. V was trimmed by 3 bases and J by 5 bases, leaving 19 bases between them. The CDR3 region has the DNA TGTGCCAGCTCACCTGCTGGGGGCGGAATTGGGGAGACCCAGTACTTC. Translating gives CASSPAGGGIGETQYF.

This clone came up a few times. The CDR3 region is CASSQTSGLAKTYNEQFF. DNA of the CDR3: TGTGCCAGCAGCCAAACCTCTGGACTAGCGAAGACCTACAATGAGCAGTTCTTC. The rearrangement joins TRBV28 to TRBJ2-1; TRBD2 matches at 9 bases. V shed 6 bases and J 2 bases; nucleotides not matched to a gene: 14. This CDR3 is built from 18 residues. The germline CDR1 and CDR2 sequences are MDHEN and SYDVKM. Based on the CDR3 plus reference TRBV28 and TRBJ2-1, the full variable domain is DVKVTQSSRYLVKRTGEKVFLECVQDMDHENMFWYRQDPGLGLRLIYFSYDVKMKEKGDIPEGYSVSREKKERFSLILESASTNQTSMYLCASSQTSGLAKTYNEQFFGPGTRLTVL.

This clone has a handful of counts. The chain has TRBV5-4 and TRBJ2-5; TRBD2 is a possible D gene (5 bases). CDR1 SGHNT and CDR2 YYREEE come from the germline V gene (reference sequence). The CDR3 extends over 14 amino acids. The V and J ends lost 3 bases and 3 bases respectively, with 12 bases between them. DNA for the CDR3: TGTGCCAGCAGCTCCAGAGACGGGAAAGAGACCCAGTACTTC. It encodes CASSSRDGKETQYF.

This rearrangement joins TRBV28 to TRBJ1-4; weak D call: TRBD1 (6 bases). V lost 4 bases and J lost 3, with 15 bases in between. CDR1 and CDR2 from the germline V gene are MDHEN and SYDVKM. The CDR3 is 16 amino acids. CDR3 sequence reads: CASSSQYRVPNEKLFF. DNA of the CDR3: TGTGCCAGCAGTTCTCAGTACAGGGTGCCTAATGAAAAACTGTTTTTT.

J is TRBJ2-5 and V is TRBV28; D is possibly TRBD2 (6 bases). V was pared by 7 bases and J by 5 bases, with 14 bases between. The CDR3 is 13 residues long. Germline V lookup: CDR1 MDHEN, CDR2 SYDVKM. CDR3 coding DNA: TGTGCCAGCATCGGGGGAGGCCGGGAGACCCAGTACTTC. The encoded protein is CASIGGGRETQYF.

This chain links TRBV9 with TRBJ1-1; D is unresolved. The germline V gene has CDR1 SGDLS and CDR2 YYNGEE. Between the trimmed V and J ends, which lost 4 bases and 8 bases, there was a span of 21 bases. The CDR3 consists of 15 residues. The CDR3 loop is CASSQLREVRAEAFF. The DNA of the CDR3 is TGTGCCAGCAGCCAACTACGGGAGGTGAGGGCCGAAGCTTTCTTT.

The chain is built from TRBV29-1 and TRBJ1-2; tentative D call: TRBD1 (6 bases). Germline V gene lookup returns CDR1 SQVTM and CDR2 ANQGSEA. The CDR3 loop spans 12 amino acids. Trimming removed 4 bases at V and 4 bases at J, with 10 bases between. The CDR3 protein is CSVGGGAYGYTF. In DNA, the CDR3 is TGCAGCGTTGGAGGGGGAGCCTATGGCTACACCTTC.

The chain combines TRBV7-9 with TRBJ1-3; D is unclear. Per germline, CDR1 SEHNR and CDR2 FQNEAQ (reference sequence). V was trimmed by 5 bases and J by 0 bases, leaving 8 bases between them. This CDR3 has 14 amino acids. The CDR3 loop is CASSTQNSGNTIYF. The CDR3 nucleotides are TGTGCCAGCAGCACACAGAACTCTGGAAACACCATATATTTT. The variable domain in full, with the rest retrieved from reference TRBV7-9 and TRBJ1-3, is DTGVSQNPRHKITKRGQNVTFRCDPISEHNRLYWYRQTLGQGPEFLTYFQNEAQLEKSRLLSDRFSAERPKGSFSTLEIQRTEQGDSAMYLCASSTQNSGNTIYFGEGSWLTVV.

J is TRBJ2-7 and V is TRBV27; 13 bases match TRBD2. This CDR3 contains 15 residues. Looked up from germline, CDR1 is MNHEY and CDR2 is SMNVEV (reference sequence). With V trimmed by 3 bases and J by 3 bases, 2 bases remained unmatched. This CDR3 reads CASSLGLAGLYEQYF. As DNA, the CDR3 is TGTGCCAGCAGTTTGGGACTAGCGGGACTCTACGAGCAGTACTTC.